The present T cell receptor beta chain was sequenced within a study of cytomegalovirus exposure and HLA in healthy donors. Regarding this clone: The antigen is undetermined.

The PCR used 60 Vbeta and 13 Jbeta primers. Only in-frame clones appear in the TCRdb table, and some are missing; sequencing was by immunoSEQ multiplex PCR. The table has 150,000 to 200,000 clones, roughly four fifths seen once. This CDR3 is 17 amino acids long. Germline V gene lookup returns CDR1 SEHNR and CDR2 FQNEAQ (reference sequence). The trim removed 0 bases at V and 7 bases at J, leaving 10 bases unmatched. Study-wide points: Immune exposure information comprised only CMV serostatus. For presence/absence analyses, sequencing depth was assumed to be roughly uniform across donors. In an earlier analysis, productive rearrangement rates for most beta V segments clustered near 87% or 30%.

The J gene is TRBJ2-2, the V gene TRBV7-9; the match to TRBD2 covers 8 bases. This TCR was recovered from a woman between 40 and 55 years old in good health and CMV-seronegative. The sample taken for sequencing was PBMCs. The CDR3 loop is CASSLAALAEAGGELFF. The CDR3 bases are TGTGCCAGCAGCTTAGCGGCACTAGCGGAAGCAGGCGGGGAGCTGTTTTTT.